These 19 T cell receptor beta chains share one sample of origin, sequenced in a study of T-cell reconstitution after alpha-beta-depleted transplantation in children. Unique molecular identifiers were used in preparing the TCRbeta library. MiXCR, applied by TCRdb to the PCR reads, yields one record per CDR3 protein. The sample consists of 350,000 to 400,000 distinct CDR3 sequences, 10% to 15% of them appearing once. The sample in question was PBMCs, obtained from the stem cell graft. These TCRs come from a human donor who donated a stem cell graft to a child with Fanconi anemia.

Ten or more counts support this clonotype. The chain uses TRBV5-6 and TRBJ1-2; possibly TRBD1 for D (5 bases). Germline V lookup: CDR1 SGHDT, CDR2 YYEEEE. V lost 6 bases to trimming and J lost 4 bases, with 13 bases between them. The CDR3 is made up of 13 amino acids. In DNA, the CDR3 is TGTGCCAGCACCAGGCAGGGAGGCTATGGCTACACCTTC. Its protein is CASTRQGGYGYTF. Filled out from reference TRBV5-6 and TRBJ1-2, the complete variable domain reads DAGVTQSPTHLIKTRGQQVTLRCSPKSGHDTVSWYQQALGQGPQFIFQYYEEEERQRGNFPDRFSGHQFPNYSSELNVNALLLGDSALYLCASTRQGGYGYTFGSGTRLTVV.

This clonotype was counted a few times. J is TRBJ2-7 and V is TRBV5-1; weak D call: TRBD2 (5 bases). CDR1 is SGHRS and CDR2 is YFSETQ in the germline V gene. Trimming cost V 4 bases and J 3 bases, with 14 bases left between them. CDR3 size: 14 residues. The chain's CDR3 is CASSPALGDYEQYF. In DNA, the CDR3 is TGCGCCAGCAGCCCGGCGCTGGGAGACTACGAGCAGTACTTC.

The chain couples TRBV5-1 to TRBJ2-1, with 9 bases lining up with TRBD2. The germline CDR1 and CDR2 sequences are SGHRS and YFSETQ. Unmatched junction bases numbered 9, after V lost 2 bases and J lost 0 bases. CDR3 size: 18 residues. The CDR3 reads CASSFNSGGTSSYNEQFF. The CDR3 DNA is TGCGCCAGCAGCTTTAATAGCGGGGGCACGAGCTCCTACAATGAGCAGTTCTTC.

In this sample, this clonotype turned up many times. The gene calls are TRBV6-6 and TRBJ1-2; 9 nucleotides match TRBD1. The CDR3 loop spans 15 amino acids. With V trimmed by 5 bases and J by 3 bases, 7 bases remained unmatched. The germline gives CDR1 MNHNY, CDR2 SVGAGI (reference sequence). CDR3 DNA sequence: TGTGCCAGCAGTAAAAGGGACAGGGAGGACTATGGCTACACCTTC. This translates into CASSKRDREDYGYTF.

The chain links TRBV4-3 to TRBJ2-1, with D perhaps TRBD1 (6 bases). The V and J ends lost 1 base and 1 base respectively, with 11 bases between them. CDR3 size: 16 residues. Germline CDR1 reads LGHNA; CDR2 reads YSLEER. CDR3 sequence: CASSQVAGESYNEQFF. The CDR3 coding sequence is TGCGCCAGCAGCCAAGTCGCAGGGGAGTCCTACAATGAGCAGTTCTTC.

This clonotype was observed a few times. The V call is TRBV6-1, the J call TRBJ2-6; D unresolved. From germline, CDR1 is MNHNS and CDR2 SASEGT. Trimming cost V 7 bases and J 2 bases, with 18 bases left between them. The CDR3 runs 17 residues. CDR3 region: CASKEQYTDTGANVLTF. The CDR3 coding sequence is TGTGCCAGCAAAGAACAGTATACCGACACTGGGGCCAACGTCCTGACTTTC.

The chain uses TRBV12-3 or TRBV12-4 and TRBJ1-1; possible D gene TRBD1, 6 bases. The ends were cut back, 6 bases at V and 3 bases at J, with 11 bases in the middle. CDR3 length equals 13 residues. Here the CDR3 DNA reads TGTGCCAGCAGCGATCGACAGGACACTGAAGCTTTCTTT. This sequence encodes CASSDRQDTEAFF.

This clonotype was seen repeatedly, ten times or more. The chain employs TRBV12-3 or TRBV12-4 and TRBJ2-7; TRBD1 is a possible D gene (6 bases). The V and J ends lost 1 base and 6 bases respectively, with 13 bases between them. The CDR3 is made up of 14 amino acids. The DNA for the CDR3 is TGTGCCAGCAGTTTAGGAGGGGGAAGGCGCGAGCAGTACTTC. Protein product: CASSLGGGRREQYF.

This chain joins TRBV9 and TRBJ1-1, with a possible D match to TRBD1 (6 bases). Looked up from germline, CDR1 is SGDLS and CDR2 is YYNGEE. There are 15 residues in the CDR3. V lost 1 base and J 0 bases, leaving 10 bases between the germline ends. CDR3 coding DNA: TGTGCCAGCAGCGTATTAAGGGGGTTGAACACTGAAGCTTTCTTT. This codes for CASSVLRGLNTEAFF.

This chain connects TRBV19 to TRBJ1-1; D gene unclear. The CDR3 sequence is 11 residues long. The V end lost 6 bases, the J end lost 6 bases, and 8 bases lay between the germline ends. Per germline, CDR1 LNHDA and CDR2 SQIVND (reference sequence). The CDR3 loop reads CASSLKSEAFF. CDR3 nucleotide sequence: TGTGCCAGTAGCCTAAAGTCTGAAGCTTTCTTT.

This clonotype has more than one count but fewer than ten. The CDR3 here is CASSQEQGVNSPLHF. CDR3 sequence (DNA): TGCGCCAGCAGCCAAGAACAGGGAGTCAATTCACCCCTCCACTTT. V is TRBV4-3 and J is TRBJ1-6; maybe TRBD1 (6 bases). The CDR3 spans 15 residues. CDR1 is LGHNA, CDR2 YSLEER, per germline. The germline V and J ends were trimmed by 0 bases and 7 bases, with 10 bases remaining between them.

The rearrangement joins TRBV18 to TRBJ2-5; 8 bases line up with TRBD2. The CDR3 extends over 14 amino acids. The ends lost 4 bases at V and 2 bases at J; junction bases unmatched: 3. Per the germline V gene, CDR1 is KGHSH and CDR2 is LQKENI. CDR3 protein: CASSLTSVQETQYF. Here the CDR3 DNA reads TGTGCCAGCTCACTGACTAGCGTTCAAGAGACCCAGTACTTC.

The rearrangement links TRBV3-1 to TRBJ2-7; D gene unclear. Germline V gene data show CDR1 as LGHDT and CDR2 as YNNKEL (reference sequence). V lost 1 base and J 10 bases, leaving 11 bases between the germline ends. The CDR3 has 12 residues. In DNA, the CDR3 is TGTGCCAGCAGCCAAGCCGCCGGCCCCCAGTACGTC. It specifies CASSQAAGPQYV.

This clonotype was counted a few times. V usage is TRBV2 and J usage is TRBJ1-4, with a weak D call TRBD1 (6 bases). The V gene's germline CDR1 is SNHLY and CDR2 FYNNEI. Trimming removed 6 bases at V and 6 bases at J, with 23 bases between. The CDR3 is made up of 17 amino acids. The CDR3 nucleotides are TGTGCCAGCAGGGCGGACAGCTCCACATACAGACATGAAAAACTGTTTTTT. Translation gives CASRADSSTYRHEKLFF.

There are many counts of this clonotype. CDR3 protein: CASSLGGASGANVLTF. Here the CDR3 DNA reads TGCGCCAGCAGCTTGGGAGGTGCATCTGGGGCCAACGTCCTGACTTTC. The chain recombines TRBV5-1 with TRBJ2-6; no definite D call. The CDR3 is 16 amino acids. Per the germline V gene, CDR1 is SGHRS and CDR2 is YFSETQ. V lost 0 bases and J lost 1, with 8 bases in between. The full variable domain, with the rest looked up from reference TRBV5-1 and TRBJ2-6, is KAGVTQTPRYLIKTRGQQVTLSCSPISGHRSVSWYQQTPGQGLQFLFEYFSETQRNKGNFPGRFSGRQFSNSRSEMNVSTLELGDSALYLCASSLGGASGANVLTFGAGSRLTVL.

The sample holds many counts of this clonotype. Here the CDR3 reads CASRLTGRAGDTQYF. The CDR3 DNA reads TGTGCCAGCAGACTGACAGGGAGGGCCGGGGATACGCAGTATTTT. This chain links TRBV12-3 or TRBV12-4 with TRBJ2-3; possibly TRBD1 or TRBD2 for D (7 bases each). The CDR3 is 15 residues long. Trimming left V 6 bases short and J 6 bases short, with 19 bases between.

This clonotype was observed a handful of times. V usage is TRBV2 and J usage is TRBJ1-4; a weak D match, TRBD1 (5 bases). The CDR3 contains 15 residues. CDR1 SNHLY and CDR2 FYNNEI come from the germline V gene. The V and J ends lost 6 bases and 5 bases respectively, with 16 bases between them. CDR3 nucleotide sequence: TGTGCCAGCAGCCGCAACTTTGGGGGGAATGAAAAACTGTTTTTT. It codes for CASSRNFGGNEKLFF. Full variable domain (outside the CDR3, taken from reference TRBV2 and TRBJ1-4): EPEVTQTPSHQVTQMGQEVILRCVPISNHLYFYWYRQILGQKVEFLVSFYNNEISEKSEIFDDQFSVERPDGSNFTLKIRSTKLEDSAMYFCASSRNFGGNEKLFFGSGTQLSVL.

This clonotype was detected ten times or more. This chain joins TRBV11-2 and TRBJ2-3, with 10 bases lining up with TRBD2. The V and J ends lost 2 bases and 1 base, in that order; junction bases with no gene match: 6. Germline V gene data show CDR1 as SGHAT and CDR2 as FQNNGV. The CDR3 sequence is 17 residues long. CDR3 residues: CASSLRLLAGGTDTQYF. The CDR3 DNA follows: TGTGCCAGCAGCTTAAGACTTCTAGCGGGGGGCACAGATACGCAGTATTTT.

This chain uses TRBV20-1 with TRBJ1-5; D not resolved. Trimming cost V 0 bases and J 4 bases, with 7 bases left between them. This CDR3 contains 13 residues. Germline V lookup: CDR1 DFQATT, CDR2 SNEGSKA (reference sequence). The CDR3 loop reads CSARDRLNQPQHF. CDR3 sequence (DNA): TGCAGTGCTAGAGACCGTCTAAATCAGCCCCAGCATTTT.